The 8 T cell receptor beta chains below all came from one sample that was sequenced in a study of blood T cell repertoires in COVID-19. Data came from immunoSEQ multiplex PCR; TCRdb stores just in-frame clones and leaves some out. The top ten hold about a third of the sample, which has around 67,000 clones, about 70% seen once. Sequencing input: peripheral blood. These receptors came from a woman in her seventies with acute or convalescent COVID-19.

The V gene is TRBV6-5, the J gene TRBJ2-5, with D possibly TRBD1 on 5 matching bases. Germline CDR1 is MNHEY and CDR2 is SVGAGI. This CDR3 spans 14 amino acids. V lost 7 bases, J lost 5 bases, and 17 bases lay in between. The CDR3 region has the DNA TGTGCCAGCAAGGGATCAGGGATTTGGGAGACCCAGTACTTC. As protein: CASKGSGIWETQYF.

This chain connects TRBV4-2 to TRBJ1-2; no clear D. CDR3 length equals 15 residues. The V end lost 1 base, the J end lost 4 bases, and 13 bases lay between the germline ends. Germline-derived CDR1 and CDR2 are LGHNA and YNFKEQ. CDR3 nucleotide sequence: TGTGCCAGCAGCCAAGGTGCAGGACTGGTCTATGGCTACACCTTC. It translates to CASSQGAGLVYGYTF.

This clone was found a few times. V and J are TRBV28 and TRBJ2-7; 8 positions agree with TRBD1. V was pared by 4 bases and J by 1 base, with 6 bases of the junction left unmatched. CDR1 is MDHEN and CDR2 is SYDVKM in the germline V gene. The CDR3 covers 15 residues. DNA of the CDR3: TGTGCCAGCAGTTCCTCGGGACAGGTTTCCTACGAGCAGTACTTC. Translating it yields CASSSSGQVSYEQYF.

The chain has TRBV11-2 and TRBJ2-3, with 11 bases lining up with TRBD2. Trimming cost V 5 bases and J 5 bases; bases outside gene matches: 3. Germline values: CDR1 SGHAT, CDR2 FQNNGV. The CDR3 is 14 amino acids. The CDR3, as DNA: TGTGCCAGCAGCCAAACTAGCGGGAGAGATACGCAGTATTTT. Amino acid sequence: CASSQTSGRDTQYF.

The V gene is TRBV7-9, the J gene TRBJ2-4; 12 nucleotides match TRBD2. Per germline, CDR1 SEHNR and CDR2 FQNEAQ (reference sequence). This CDR3 region has 17 residues. V lost 5 bases to trimming and J lost 0 bases; unmatched junction nucleotides: 5. The CDR3 loop reads CASSPLGLAGAKNIQYF. The DNA for the CDR3 is TGTGCCAGCAGCCCATTGGGACTAGCGGGAGCCAAAAACATTCAGTACTTC.

The genes are TRBV6-5 and TRBJ1-4; D is unclear. The germline V gene has CDR1 MNHEY and CDR2 SVGAGI. The CDR3 sequence is 13 residues long. V lost 10 bases and J lost 8, with 17 bases in between. In DNA form, the CDR3 reads TGTGCCACAAGAGGCAGACCCACAGAAAAACTGTTTTTT. Residues: CATRGRPTEKLFF.

The chain carries TRBV19 and TRBJ2-5, with TRBD2 as a possible D gene (6 bases). CDR1 and CDR2 (germline): LNHDA, SQIVND (reference sequence). The CDR3 is made up of 14 amino acids. Deletions cut 5 bases from V and 7 bases from J, with 17 bases between. The CDR3 DNA sequence: TGTGCCAGTAGTCTCCGGCGGGGTACTGGGACCCAGTACTTC. It codes for CASSLRRGTGTQYF.

DNA for the CDR3: TGTGCCACCAGGGACAGGGGTAACTATGGCTACACCTTC. Translated, it gives CATRDRGNYGYTF. The chain carries TRBV19 and TRBJ1-2; 10 nucleotides align to TRBD1. Per the germline V gene, CDR1 is LNHDA and CDR2 is SQIVND (reference sequence). The CDR3 is 13 residues long. V gave up 10 bases and J gave up 1 base; unmatched junction bases: 3.